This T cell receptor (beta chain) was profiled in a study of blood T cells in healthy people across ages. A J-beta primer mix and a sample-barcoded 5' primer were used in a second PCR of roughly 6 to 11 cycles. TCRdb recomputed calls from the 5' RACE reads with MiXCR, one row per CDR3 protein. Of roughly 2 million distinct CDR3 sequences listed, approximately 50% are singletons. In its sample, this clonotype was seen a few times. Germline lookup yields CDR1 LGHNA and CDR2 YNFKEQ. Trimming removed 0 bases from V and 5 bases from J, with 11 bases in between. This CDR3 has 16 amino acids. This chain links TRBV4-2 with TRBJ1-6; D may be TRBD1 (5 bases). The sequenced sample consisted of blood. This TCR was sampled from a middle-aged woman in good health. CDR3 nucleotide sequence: TGTGCCAGCAGCCAAGAGGTTTTACAGGATAATTCACCCCTCCACTTT. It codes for CASSQEVLQDNSPLHF.